This T cell receptor (beta chain) was profiled in a study of T-cell reconstitution after alpha-beta-depleted transplantation in children. The CDR3 runs to 12 residues. CDR1 SQVTM and CDR2 ANQGSEA come from the germline V gene. With V trimmed by 3 bases and J by 5 bases, 2 bases remained unmatched. The TCRbeta library was prepared with unique molecular identifiers. MiXCR, run by TCRdb on the PCR reads, gives a single entry per CDR3 protein. The table lists about 500,000 distinct CDR3 sequences, roughly 33% of them singletons. The chain employs TRBV29-1 and TRBJ2-5; 8 nucleotides match TRBD1. Here the sequenced sample was PBMCs from the stem cell graft donor, taken from the stem cell graft. This receptor was obtained from a human donor who donated a stem cell graft to a child with aplastic anemia. The CDR3, as DNA: TGCAGCGTTGACACAGGGGGGGAGACCCAGTACTTC. It specifies CSVDTGGETQYF.